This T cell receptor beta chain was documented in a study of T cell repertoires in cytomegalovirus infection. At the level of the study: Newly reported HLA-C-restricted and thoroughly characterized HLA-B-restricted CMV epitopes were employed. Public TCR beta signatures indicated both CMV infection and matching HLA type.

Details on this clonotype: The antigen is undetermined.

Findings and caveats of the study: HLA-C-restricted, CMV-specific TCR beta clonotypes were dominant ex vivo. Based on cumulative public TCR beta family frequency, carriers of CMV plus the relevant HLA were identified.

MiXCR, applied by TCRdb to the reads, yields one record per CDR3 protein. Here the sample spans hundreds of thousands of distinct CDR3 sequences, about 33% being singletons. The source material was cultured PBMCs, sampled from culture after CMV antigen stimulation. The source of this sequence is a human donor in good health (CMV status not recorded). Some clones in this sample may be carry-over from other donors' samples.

CDR3 amino acids: CATAGGGSQETQYF. The CDR3 region has the DNA TGTGCCACCGCGGGGGGGGGAAGCCAAGAGACCCAGTACTTC. The chain uses TRBV15 and TRBJ2-5, with 9 bases that match TRBD2. V dropped 8 bases and J dropped 1; count of bases not matched to a gene: 5. The CDR3 covers 14 residues. CDR1 LNHNV and CDR2 YYDKDF come from the germline V gene (reference sequence).